This TCR beta chain was captured by sequencing in a study of T cell responses to AZD1222 COVID-19 vaccine. V dropped 3 bases and J dropped 4; count of bases not matched to a gene: 4. CDR3 length: 14 amino acids. The germline V gene has CDR1 LGHDT and CDR2 YNNKEL (reference sequence). Sequencing was performed with immunoSEQ multiplex PCR; in TCRdb, only in-frame clones are kept and a portion is missing. The sample has about 180,000 clones, around 94% seen once. This clone has only one observation. The antigen is unknown. General study results and limits: Spike-specific TCR breadth and depth both grew after two AZD1222 doses.

The sample in question was peripheral blood, obtained 28 days after the second AZD1222 dose. The TCR sequence derives from an adult who received the AZD1222 COVID-19 vaccine. The gene calls are TRBV3-1 (or the pseudogene TRBV3-2) and TRBJ1-1, with 8 bases identical to TRBD1. The DNA for the CDR3 is TGTGCCAGCAGCCACCATGACAGGGGCACTGAAGCTTTCTTT. As protein: CASSHHDRGTEAFF.